Presented here are 29 T cell receptor beta chains from one specimen sequenced in a study of T cells in Graves' hyperthyroidism and ophthalmopathy. Regions amplified from RNA transcripts were the TCR beta CDR3 regions. The TCR CDR3 first-round RT-PCR relied on the HTBI primer set. One entry per CDR3 protein results from TCRdb running MiXCR on the multiplex PCR reads. The top ten hold 16% of the sample, which has fewer than 900,000 distinct CDR3 sequences, about 19% seen once. The sample was blood. All receptors come from a woman between 45 and 65 years old with Graves' hyperthyroidism that later progressed to Graves' ophthalmopathy.

V gene TRBV4-1 combines with J gene TRBJ2-5; D could derive from TRBD1 or TRBD2 (5 bases each). Trimming cost V 4 bases and J 3 bases, with 12 bases left between them. The CDR3 has 14 amino acids. The germline V gene has CDR1 MGHRA and CDR2 YSYEKL. The CDR3 DNA sequence: TGCGCCAGCAGCCCGACGCAGGGAGAAGAGACCCAGTACTTC. Protein: CASSPTQGEETQYF.

The table lists this clonotype with a few counts. This sequence joins TRBV4-2 and TRBJ2-2; 11 bases agree with TRBD2. The CDR3 consists of 18 residues. V shed 2 bases and J 1 base; nucleotides not matched to a gene: 6. Germline lookup yields CDR1 LGHNA and CDR2 YNFKEQ. The CDR3 sequence is CASSQHASGGLNTGELFF. Written as DNA, the CDR3 is TGTGCCAGCAGCCAACATGCTAGCGGGGGGTTGAACACCGGGGAGCTGTTTTTT.

This clonotype has more than one count but fewer than ten. V and J are TRBV5-1 and TRBJ2-1; D could derive from TRBD1 or TRBD2 (5 bases each). The V gene's germline CDR1 is SGHRS and CDR2 YFSETQ. There are 15 residues in the CDR3. V was cut by 4 bases and J by 8 bases, with 19 bases left in between. In DNA, the CDR3 is TGCGCCAGCAGCCCCGGGACCGACCCTTTAGATGAGCAGTTCTTC. Its translation is CASSPGTDPLDEQFF.

This chain links TRBV29-1 with TRBJ2-5; TRBD2 matches 10 bases. Germline-derived CDR1 and CDR2 are SQVTM and ANQGSEA. Germline trimming cut 8 bases from V and 5 bases from J; bases unmatched to any gene: 11. CDR3 length: 14 residues. The CDR3 reads CSSGTSAYQETQYF. The CDR3 DNA is TGCAGCTCCGGGACTAGCGCCTATCAGGAGACCCAGTACTTC.

Concerning this clonotype itself: A read error may account for a junction end that differs from germline. The chain joins TRBV7-7 to TRBJ2-5; 8 bases map to TRBD2. The CDR3 consists of 15 residues. CDR1 and CDR2 (germline): SSHAT, FNYEAQ (reference sequence). The CDR3 DNA reads as TGTGCTAGCAGCCACGGGGGGGGGCGGCAAGAGACCCAGTACTTC. Its translation: CASSHGGGRQETQYF.

The rearrangement joins TRBV7-9 to TRBJ1-6; 7 nucleotides line up with TRBD1. CDR1 is SEHNR, CDR2 FQNEAQ, per germline (reference sequence). Losses at the gene ends were 2 bases for V and 7 bases for J; bases not matched to a gene: 8. This CDR3 is built from 16 residues. The CDR3 region is CASSLWRTGVNSPLHF. The CDR3 bases are TGTGCCAGCAGCTTATGGCGGACAGGAGTGAATTCACCCCTCCACTTT.

This clonotype was observed a few times. The chain combines TRBV18 with TRBJ2-5; 9 positions match TRBD1. The CDR3 length is 17 residues. V dropped 5 bases and J dropped 4; count of bases not matched to a gene: 14. In germline, CDR1 is KGHSH, CDR2 LQKENI. The CDR3 here is CASSSNLMGQGGETQYF. The CDR3, as DNA: TGTGCCAGCTCATCTAACTTAATGGGACAGGGAGGAGAGACCCAGTACTTC.

The V call is TRBV6-4, the J call TRBJ1-1; D might be TRBD1 (5 bases). V dropped 5 bases and J dropped 5 bases, with 12 bases sitting between them. This CDR3 is built from 13 residues. The germline V gene has CDR1 MRHNA and CDR2 SNTAGT. CDR3 amino acids: CASSTREGTEAFF. DNA of the CDR3: TGTGCCAGCAGTACCAGGGAAGGGACTGAAGCTTTCTTT.

J is TRBJ1-1 and V is TRBV27; 9 positions match TRBD1. V gave up 7 bases and J gave up 3 bases; unmatched junction bases: 9. The length of the CDR3 is 15 residues. Germline V gene sequence: CDR1 MNHEY, CDR2 SMNVEV (reference sequence). The CDR3: CASKVGTGHYTEAFF. Here the CDR3 DNA reads TGTGCCAGCAAAGTCGGGACAGGGCATTACACTGAAGCTTTCTTT.

This clonotype was picked up a small number of times. The chain carries TRBV10-3 and TRBJ1-5, with D maybe TRBD1 (6 bases). Germline CDR1 and CDR2: ENHRY and SYGVKD. The ends were cut back, 1 base at V and 6 bases at J, with 13 bases in the middle. This CDR3 contains 15 residues. CDR3 loop: CAISEWGQGGQPQHF. The CDR3 bases are TGTGCCATCAGTGAGTGGGGGCAGGGCGGTCAGCCCCAGCATTTT.

This clonotype was seen a few times. The V call is TRBV7-9, the J call TRBJ2-3; a weak D match, TRBD1 (6 bases). V was pared by 1 base and J by 4 bases, with 12 bases between. This CDR3 is built from 15 residues. Looked up from germline, CDR1 is SEHNR and CDR2 is FQNEAQ (reference sequence). The CDR3 sequence is CASSLGEEGADTQYF. For the CDR3, the DNA is TGTGCCAGCAGCTTAGGTGAAGAGGGGGCAGATACGCAGTATTTT.

The CDR3 region has the DNA TGTGCCAGCAGCGGGGGGGACAGACTCTACAATGAGCAGTTCTTC. Translation: CASSGGDRLYNEQFF. V gene TRBV9 combines with J gene TRBJ2-1; a weak D match, TRBD1 (7 bases). The CDR3 has 15 residues. Looked up from germline, CDR1 is SGDLS and CDR2 is YYNGEE. Trimming shortened V by 3 bases and J by 3 bases, and 13 bases separated the two germline ends. The full variable domain, its missing parts supplied by reference TRBV9 and TRBJ2-1, is DSGVTQTPKHLITATGQRVTLRCSPRSGDLSVYWYQQSLDQGLQFLIQYYNGEERAKGNILERFSAQQFPDLHSELNLSSLELGDSALYFCASSGGDRLYNEQFFGPGTRLTVL.

This clonotype was seen many times. This rearrangement joins TRBV29-1 to TRBJ2-2; TRBD1 aligns across 8 bases. The germline CDR1 and CDR2 sequences are SQVTM and ANQGSEA. V lost 7 bases, J lost 1 base, and 5 bases stayed unmatched. The CDR3 runs 14 residues. CDR3 sequence reads: CSARGTGNTGELFF. CDR3 bases: TGCAGCGCACGAGGGACAGGGAACACCGGGGAGCTGTTTTTT.

This clonotype appeared a few times. The gene calls are TRBV19 and TRBJ1-1; D not resolved. The V gene's germline CDR1 is LNHDA and CDR2 SQIVND (reference sequence). The CDR3 has 13 amino acids. V gave up 10 bases and J gave up 5 bases, with 17 bases separating them. The CDR3, as DNA: TGTGCCACCCACCCGGCGGTCGGAACTGAAGCTTTCTTT. Protein sequence: CATHPAVGTEAFF.

V usage is TRBV6-1 and J usage is TRBJ1-3; unclear D gene. The CDR3 consists of 11 residues. V was trimmed by 7 bases and J by 8 bases, leaving 9 bases between them. The germline V gene has CDR1 MNHNS and CDR2 SASEGT. In DNA form, the CDR3 reads TGTGCCAGCACTCTCGAGGACACCATATATTTT. It translates to CASTLEDTIYF.

The chain is built from TRBV6-1 and TRBJ1-4, with D perhaps TRBD1 (5 bases). CDR1 is MNHNS, CDR2 SASEGT, per germline. The CDR3 spans 14 residues. Trimming took off 8 bases at V and 3 bases at J, with 13 bases between the two ends. The CDR3 DNA sequence: TGTGCCAGCCTTCCGAGGGGCTCTAATGAAAAACTGTTTTTT. Encoded protein: CASLPRGSNEKLFF.

The chain uses TRBV4-1 and TRBJ1-5, with no clear D. V lost 6 bases and J 0 bases, leaving 9 bases between the germline ends. CDR1 and CDR2 from the germline V gene are MGHRA and YSYEKL. The CDR3 consists of 14 residues. CDR3 in amino acids: CASSESFSNQPQHF. For the CDR3, the DNA is TGCGCCAGCAGTGAAAGCTTTAGCAATCAGCCCCAGCATTTT.

This clonotype was detected ten times or more. The chain has TRBV30 and TRBJ1-1; possibly TRBD1 for D (6 bases). Trimming cost V 2 bases and J 0 bases, with 13 bases left between them. Germline CDR1 and CDR2: GTSNPN and SVGIG (reference sequence). This CDR3 has 15 amino acids. The CDR3 reads CAWSSPGQVNTEAFF. CDR3 sequence (DNA): TGTGCCTGGAGTTCGCCGGGACAAGTGAACACTGAAGCTTTCTTT.

This rearrangement joins TRBV18 to TRBJ1-2; TRBD1 might be the D (5 bases). V was trimmed by 5 bases and J by 6 bases, leaving 28 bases between them. The CDR3 is 18 amino acids. CDR1 and CDR2 (germline): KGHSH, LQKENI. CDR3 region: CASSDVGQGLLRVDGYTF. The CDR3 DNA is TGTGCCAGCTCAGACGTAGGGCAGGGCCTTCTCAGAGTTGATGGCTACACCTTC.

This clonotype was detected ten times or more. V usage is TRBV18 and J usage is TRBJ1-1; no firm D call. The CDR3 contains 15 residues. Trimming cost V 6 bases and J 1 base, with 15 bases left between them. The germline V gene has CDR1 KGHSH and CDR2 LQKENI. The CDR3 nucleotides are TGTGCCAGCTCGTACTCTGCAGTGGGGAACACTGAAGCTTTCTTT. Translation: CASSYSAVGNTEAFF.

There are a few counts of this clonotype. For the CDR3, the DNA is TGCAGCGTAGAACCGGGACAGGGTAACTATGGCTACACCTTC. It specifies CSVEPGQGNYGYTF. The chain combines TRBV29-1 with TRBJ1-2; 9 positions match TRBD1. Germline CDR1 and CDR2: SQVTM and ANQGSEA. The CDR3 is 14 amino acids. J gave up 1 base and V 6 bases, and 6 bases lay outside the gene matches.

The rearrangement uses TRBV2 and TRBJ1-1, with 12 bases lining up with TRBD1. The V and J ends lost 6 bases and 0 bases, in that order; junction bases with no gene match: 11. The CDR3 length is 18 residues. The germline V gene has CDR1 SNHLY and CDR2 FYNNEI. The CDR3 DNA is TGTGCCAGCAGCTTCCTTCCGGGACAGGGGGCGATGAACACTGAAGCTTTCTTT. Amino acid sequence: CASSFLPGQGAMNTEAFF.

This chain joins TRBV20-1 and TRBJ2-2; 7 nucleotides match TRBD1. The CDR3 spans 15 residues. The germline CDR1 and CDR2 sequences are DFQATT and SNEGSKA (reference sequence). Germline trimming cut 0 bases from V and 4 bases from J; bases unmatched to any gene: 5. CDR3 DNA: TGCAGTGCTAGAGATGGAGACAGGGCCACCGGGGAGCTGTTTTTT. Its protein is CSARDGDRATGELFF.

The chain links TRBV5-1 to TRBJ1-1; 10 bases fit TRBD1. The germline CDR1 and CDR2 sequences are SGHRS and YFSETQ. J lost 4 bases, V lost 4 bases, and 7 bases had no gene match. There are 15 residues in the CDR3. The CDR3: CASSPGDRGVTEAFF. DNA for the CDR3: TGCGCCAGCAGCCCGGGGGACAGGGGTGTCACTGAAGCTTTCTTT.

This chain joins TRBV20-1 and TRBJ2-2; D may be TRBD1 or TRBD2 (5 bases each). The CDR3 runs 13 residues. Trimming stripped 2 bases from V and 13 bases from J, with 17 bases between. The germline gives CDR1 DFQATT, CDR2 SNEGSKA (reference sequence). CDR3 in amino acids: CSARPERGQGLFF. The CDR3 nucleotides read TGCAGTGCTAGACCAGAGCGAGGGCAGGGGCTGTTTTTT.

The chain uses TRBV27 and TRBJ2-7, with a tentative D call TRBD1 (5 bases). The CDR3 is 12 residues long. Germline CDR1 MNHEY, CDR2 SMNVEV (reference sequence). V lost 5 bases to trimming and J lost 5 bases, with 10 bases between them. This CDR3 reads CASSAQGNEQYF. In DNA form, the CDR3 reads TGTGCCAGCAGTGCCCAGGGCAACGAGCAGTACTTC.

This clonotype was counted ten times or more. V gene TRBV27 combines with J gene TRBJ1-2; TRBD1 agrees at 11 bases. The CDR3 has 16 residues. With V trimmed by 5 bases and J by 5 bases, 10 bases remained unmatched. Per germline, CDR1 MNHEY and CDR2 SMNVEV (reference sequence). CDR3 DNA sequence: TGTGCCAGCAGTCCACTAAGGACAGGGGGCTCTTATGGCTACACCTTC. Residues: CASSPLRTGGSYGYTF.

This clonotype has at least ten counts. V is TRBV7-9 and J is TRBJ2-1; TRBD2 matches at 7 bases. Germline CDR1 SEHNR, CDR2 FQNEAQ (reference sequence). V lost 5 bases, J lost 8 bases, and 18 bases stayed unmatched. This CDR3 is built from 17 residues. CDR3 DNA: TGTGCCAGCAGCGACGAATTTGCGGGGGAAATGTTCGATGAGCAGTTCTTC. This encodes CASSDEFAGEMFDEQFF.

In this sample, this clonotype turned up many times. DNA for the CDR3: TGTGCCAGCAGCCCAGATGGACGGATCAATCAGCCCCAGCATTTT. Protein sequence: CASSPDGRINQPQHF. V and J are TRBV11-1 and TRBJ1-5; D not resolved. The V end lost 5 bases, the J end lost 3 bases, and 14 bases lay between the germline ends. Germline CDR1 SGHAT, CDR2 FQDESV (reference sequence). CDR3 length equals 15 residues.